This TCR beta chain was sequenced for a study of shared clonotypes between healthy human individuals. In the case of this clone: The antigen is unknown.

The CDR3 is 17 residues long. V was trimmed by 2 bases and J by 0 bases, leaving 17 bases between them. Germline V gene data show CDR1 as SGHRS and CDR2 as YFSETQ. The study separated CD4+ cells into CD45RA+ naive and CD45RA-negative memory subsets. Only in-frame clones appear in the TCRdb table, and some are missing; sequencing was by immunoSEQ multiplex PCR. The data show around 510,000 clones, about 96% seen once. Points from the study as a whole: Naive subsets tended to show greater estimated richness than memory subsets.

This chain uses TRBV5-1 with TRBJ1-2; TRBD1 is a possible D gene (5 bases). Sample: naive CD4+ T cells sorted from blood. Subset specified: CD45RA+ positively selected. The TCR originated in a woman aged 30 to 39 in good health. For the CDR3, the DNA is TGCGCCAGCAGCTTTCGGTCGCCGACAGCACCTAACTATGGCTACACCTTC. As protein: CASSFRSPTAPNYGYTF.